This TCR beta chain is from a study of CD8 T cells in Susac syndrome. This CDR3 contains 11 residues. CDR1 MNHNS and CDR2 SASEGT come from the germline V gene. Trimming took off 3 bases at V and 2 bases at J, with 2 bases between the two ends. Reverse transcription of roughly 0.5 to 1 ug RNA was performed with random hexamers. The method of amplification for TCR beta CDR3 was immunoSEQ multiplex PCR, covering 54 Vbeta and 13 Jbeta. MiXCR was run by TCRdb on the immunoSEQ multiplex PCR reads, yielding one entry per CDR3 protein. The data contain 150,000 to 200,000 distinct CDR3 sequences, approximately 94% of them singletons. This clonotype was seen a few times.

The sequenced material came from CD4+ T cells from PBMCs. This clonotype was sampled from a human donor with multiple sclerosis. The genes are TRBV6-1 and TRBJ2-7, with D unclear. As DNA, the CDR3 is TGTGCCAGCAGTGAGGCCTACGAGCAGTACTTC. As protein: CASSEAYEQYF.